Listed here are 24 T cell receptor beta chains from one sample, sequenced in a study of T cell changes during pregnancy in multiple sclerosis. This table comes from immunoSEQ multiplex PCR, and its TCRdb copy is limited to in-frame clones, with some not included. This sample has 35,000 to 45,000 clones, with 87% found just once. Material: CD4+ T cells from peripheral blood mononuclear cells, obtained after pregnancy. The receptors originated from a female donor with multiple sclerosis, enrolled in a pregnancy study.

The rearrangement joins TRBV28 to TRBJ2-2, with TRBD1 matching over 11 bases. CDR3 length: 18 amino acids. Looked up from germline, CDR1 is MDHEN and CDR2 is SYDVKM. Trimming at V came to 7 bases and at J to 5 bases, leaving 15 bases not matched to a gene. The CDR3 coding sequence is TGTGCCAGCACCCGGGACAGGGGGGCGGGAGAGACAACCGGGGAGCTGTTTTTT. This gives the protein CASTRDRGAGETTGELFF.

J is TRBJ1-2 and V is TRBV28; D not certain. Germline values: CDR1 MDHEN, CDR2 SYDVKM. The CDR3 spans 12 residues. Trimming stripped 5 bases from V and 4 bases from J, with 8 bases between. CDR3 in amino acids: CASSPIGYGYTF. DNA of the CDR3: TGTGCCAGCAGTCCCATCGGCTATGGCTACACCTTC.

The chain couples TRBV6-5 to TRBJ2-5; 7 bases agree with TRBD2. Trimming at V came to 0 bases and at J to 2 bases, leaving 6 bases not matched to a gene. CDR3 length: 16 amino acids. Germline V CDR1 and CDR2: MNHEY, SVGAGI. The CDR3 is CASSYSTGGGQETQYF. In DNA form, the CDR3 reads TGTGCCAGCAGTTACTCGACCGGCGGGGGACAAGAGACCCAGTACTTC.

CDR3 region: CASSSHNQGGEAFF. The DNA for the CDR3 is TGTGCCAGCAGTTCCCACAACCAAGGGGGTGAAGCTTTCTTT. The J gene is TRBJ1-1, the V gene TRBV28; D is perhaps TRBD1 (6 bases). Trimming took 4 bases from V and 7 from J, leaving 16 bases between them. Germline V gives CDR1 MDHEN, CDR2 SYDVKM. The CDR3 consists of 14 residues.

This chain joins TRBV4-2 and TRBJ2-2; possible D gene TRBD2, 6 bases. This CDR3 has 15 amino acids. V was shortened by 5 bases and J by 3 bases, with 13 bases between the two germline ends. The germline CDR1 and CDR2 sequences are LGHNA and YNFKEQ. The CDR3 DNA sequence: TGTGCCAGCAGCAGGCAACGGGGGTACACCGGGGAGCTGTTTTTT. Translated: CASSRQRGYTGELFF.

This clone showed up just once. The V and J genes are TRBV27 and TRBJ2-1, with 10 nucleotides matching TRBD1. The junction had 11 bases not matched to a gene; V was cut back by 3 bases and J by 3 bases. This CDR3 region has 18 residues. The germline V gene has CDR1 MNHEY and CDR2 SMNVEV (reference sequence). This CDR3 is CASSLGTGAISLYNEQFF. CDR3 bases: TGTGCCAGCAGTTTGGGGACAGGGGCCATTTCCCTCTACAATGAGCAGTTCTTC.

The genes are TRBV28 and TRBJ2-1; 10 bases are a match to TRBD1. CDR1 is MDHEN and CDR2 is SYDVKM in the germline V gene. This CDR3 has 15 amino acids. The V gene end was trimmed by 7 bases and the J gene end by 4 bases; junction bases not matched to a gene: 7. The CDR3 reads CASTGQGQGYNEQFF. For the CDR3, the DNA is TGTGCCAGCACCGGGCAGGGACAGGGGTACAATGAGCAGTTCTTC.

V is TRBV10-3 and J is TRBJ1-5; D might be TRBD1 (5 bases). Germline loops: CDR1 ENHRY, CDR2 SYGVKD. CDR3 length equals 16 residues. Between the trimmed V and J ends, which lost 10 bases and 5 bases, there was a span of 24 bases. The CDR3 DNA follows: TGTGCCACCCGGTCCAGTACTCAGAAGGGGTATCAGCCCCAGCATTTT. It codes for CATRSSTQKGYQPQHF.

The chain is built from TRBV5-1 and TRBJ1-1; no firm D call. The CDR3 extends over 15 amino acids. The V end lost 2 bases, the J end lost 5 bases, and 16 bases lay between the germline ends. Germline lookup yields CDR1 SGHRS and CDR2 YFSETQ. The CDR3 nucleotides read TGCGCCAGCAGCTTTCAGGAGGACTTGGGAACTGAAGCTTTCTTT. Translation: CASSFQEDLGTEAFF.

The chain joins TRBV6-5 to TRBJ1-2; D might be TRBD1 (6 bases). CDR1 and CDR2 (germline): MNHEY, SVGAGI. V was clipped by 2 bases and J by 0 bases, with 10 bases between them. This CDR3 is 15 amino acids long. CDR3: CASSYGRGANYGYTF. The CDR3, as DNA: TGTGCCAGCAGTTACGGCAGGGGCGCTAACTATGGCTACACCTTC.

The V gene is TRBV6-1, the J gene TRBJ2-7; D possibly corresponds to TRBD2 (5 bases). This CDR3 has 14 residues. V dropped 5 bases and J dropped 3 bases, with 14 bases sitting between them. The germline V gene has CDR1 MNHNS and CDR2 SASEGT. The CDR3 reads CASSRTPGDYEQYF. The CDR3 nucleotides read TGTGCCAGCAGTAGGACTCCTGGGGACTACGAGCAGTACTTC.

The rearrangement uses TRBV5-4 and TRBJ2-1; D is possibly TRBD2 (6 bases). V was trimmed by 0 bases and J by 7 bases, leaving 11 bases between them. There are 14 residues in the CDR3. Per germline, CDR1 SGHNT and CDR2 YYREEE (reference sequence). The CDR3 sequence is CASSLGGDRNEQFF. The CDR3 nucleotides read TGTGCCAGCAGCTTGGGGGGGGATCGGAATGAGCAGTTCTTC.

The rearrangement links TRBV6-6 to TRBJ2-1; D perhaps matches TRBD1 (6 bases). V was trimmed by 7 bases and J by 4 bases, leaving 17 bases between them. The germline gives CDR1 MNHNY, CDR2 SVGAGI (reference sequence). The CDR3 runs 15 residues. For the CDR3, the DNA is TGTGCCAGCATTCTTCCGGGACACAAATACAATGAGCAGTTCTTC. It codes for CASILPGHKYNEQFF.

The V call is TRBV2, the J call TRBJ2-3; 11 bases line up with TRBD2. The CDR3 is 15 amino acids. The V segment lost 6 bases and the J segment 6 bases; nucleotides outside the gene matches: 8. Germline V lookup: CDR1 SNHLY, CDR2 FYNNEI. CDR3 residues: CASRSGTSGGDTQYF. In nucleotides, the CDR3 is TGTGCCAGCAGGTCCGGGACTAGCGGAGGGGATACGCAGTATTTT.

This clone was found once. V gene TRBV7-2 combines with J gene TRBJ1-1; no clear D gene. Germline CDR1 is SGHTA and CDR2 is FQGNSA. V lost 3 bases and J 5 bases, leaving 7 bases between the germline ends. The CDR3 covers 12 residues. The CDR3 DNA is TGTGCCAGCAGCTTTACCAGGACTGAAGCTTTCTTT. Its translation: CASSFTRTEAFF. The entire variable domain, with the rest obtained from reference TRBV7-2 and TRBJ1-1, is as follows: GAGVSQSPSNKVTEKGKDVELRCDPISGHTALYWYRQSLGQGLEFLIYFQGNSAPDKSGLPSDRFSAERTGGSVSTLTIQRTQQEDSAVYLCASSFTRTEAFFGQGTRLTVV.

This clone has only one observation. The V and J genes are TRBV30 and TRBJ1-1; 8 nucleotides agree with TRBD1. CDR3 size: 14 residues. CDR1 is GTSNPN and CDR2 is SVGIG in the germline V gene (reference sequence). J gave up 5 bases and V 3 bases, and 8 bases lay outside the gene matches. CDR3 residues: CAWSALGQGTEAFF. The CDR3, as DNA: TGTGCCTGGAGCGCCCTTGGACAGGGTACTGAAGCTTTCTTT.

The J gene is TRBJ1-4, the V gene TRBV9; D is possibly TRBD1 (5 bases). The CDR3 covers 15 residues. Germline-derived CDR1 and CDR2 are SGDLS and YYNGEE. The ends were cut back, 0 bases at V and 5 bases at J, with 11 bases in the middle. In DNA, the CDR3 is TGTGCCAGCAGCGTAGGGAGCAGGGTAAATGAAAAACTGTTTTTT. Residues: CASSVGSRVNEKLFF.

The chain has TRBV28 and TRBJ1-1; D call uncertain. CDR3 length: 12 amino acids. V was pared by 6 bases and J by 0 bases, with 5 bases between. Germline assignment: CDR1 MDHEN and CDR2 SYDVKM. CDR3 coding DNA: TGTGCCAGCAGCCAGATGAACACTGAAGCTTTCTTT. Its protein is CASSQMNTEAFF. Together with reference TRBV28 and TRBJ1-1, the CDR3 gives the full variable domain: DVKVTQSSRYLVKRTGEKVFLECVQDMDHENMFWYRQDPGLGLRLIYFSYDVKMKEKGDIPEGYSVSREKKERFSLILESASTNQTSMYLCASSQMNTEAFFGQGTRLTVV.

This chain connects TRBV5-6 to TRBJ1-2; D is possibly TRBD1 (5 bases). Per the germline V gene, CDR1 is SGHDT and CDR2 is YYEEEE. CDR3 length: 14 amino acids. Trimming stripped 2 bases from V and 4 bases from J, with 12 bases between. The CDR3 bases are TGTGCCAGCAGCTTAAACCAGGGATTCTATGGCTACACCTTC. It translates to CASSLNQGFYGYTF. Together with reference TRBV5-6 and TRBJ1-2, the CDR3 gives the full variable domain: DAGVTQSPTHLIKTRGQQVTLRCSPKSGHDTVSWYQQALGQGPQFIFQYYEEEERQRGNFPDRFSGHQFPNYSSELNVNALLLGDSALYLCASSLNQGFYGYTFGSGTRLTVV.

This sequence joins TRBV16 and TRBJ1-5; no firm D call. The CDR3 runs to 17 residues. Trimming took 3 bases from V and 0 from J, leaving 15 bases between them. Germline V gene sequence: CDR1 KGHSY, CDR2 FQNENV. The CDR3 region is CASSHSAGLFSNQPQHF. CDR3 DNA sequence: TGTGCCAGCAGCCACTCAGCGGGGTTATTTAGCAATCAGCCCCAGCATTTT.

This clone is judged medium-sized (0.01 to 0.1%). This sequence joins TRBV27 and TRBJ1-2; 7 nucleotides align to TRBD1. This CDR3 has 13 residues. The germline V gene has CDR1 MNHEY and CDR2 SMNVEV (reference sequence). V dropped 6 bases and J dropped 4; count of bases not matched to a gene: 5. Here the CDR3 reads CASRLTGSYGYTF. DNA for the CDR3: TGTGCCAGCAGGTTGACAGGGAGCTATGGCTACACCTTC.

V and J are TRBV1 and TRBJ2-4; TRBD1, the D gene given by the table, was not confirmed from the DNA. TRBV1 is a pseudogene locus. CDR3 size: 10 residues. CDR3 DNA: TGCACCAGCAGCCACGATCCAGTGTACTTC. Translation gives CTSSHDPVYF.

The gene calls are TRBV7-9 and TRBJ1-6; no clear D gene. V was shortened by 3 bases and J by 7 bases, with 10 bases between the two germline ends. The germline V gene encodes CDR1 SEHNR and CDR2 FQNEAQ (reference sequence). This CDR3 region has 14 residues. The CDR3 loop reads CASSFQDGNSPLHF. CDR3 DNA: TGTGCCAGCAGCTTCCAAGACGGGAATTCACCCCTCCACTTT.

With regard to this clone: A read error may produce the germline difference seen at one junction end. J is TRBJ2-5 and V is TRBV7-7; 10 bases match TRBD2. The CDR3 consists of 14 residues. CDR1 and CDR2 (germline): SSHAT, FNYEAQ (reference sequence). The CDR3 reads CASSRTSGIKTQYF. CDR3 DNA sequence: TGTGCTAGCAGCAGGACTAGCGGTATAAAGACCCAGTACTTC. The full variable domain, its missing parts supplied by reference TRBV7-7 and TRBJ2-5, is GAGVSQSPRYKVTKRGQDVTLRCDPISSHATLYWYQQALGQGPEFLTYFNYEAQPDKSGLPSDRFSAERPEGSISTLTIQRTEQRDSAMYRCASSRTSGIKTQYFGPGTRLLVL.